This entry describes one TCR beta chain. Its antigen is unknown. Data came from immunoSEQ multiplex PCR; TCRdb stores just in-frame clones and leaves some out. The table records 40,000 to 55,000 clones, over 60% of them present only once. This sample was taken from a study of T cells in localized non-small cell lung cancer. General study findings and limits: Sequencing was restricted to one tumor region; therefore, heterogeneity remains possible. Uninvolved adjacent lung showed higher T cell clonality than tumor. A raised T cell density in blood coincided with lengthier overall survival. Adjacent lung tissue had a median about 50 of the top 100 clones found in the tumor.

Sequenced here: PBMCs, sampled before any cancer treatment. The TCR originated in a woman aged 35 to 75 with stage II lung adenocarcinoma.

The CDR3 coding sequence is TGTGCCAGCAGCTTAGACTCAGGGAACTATGGCTACACCTTC. Encoded protein: CASSLDSGNYGYTF. The chain combines TRBV11-2 with TRBJ1-2, with D possibly matching TRBD1 (5 bases). Trimming removed 0 bases at V and 2 bases at J, with 7 bases between. The CDR3 extends over 14 amino acids. From germline, CDR1 is SGHAT and CDR2 FQNNGV. Drawing the rest from reference TRBV11-2 and TRBJ1-2, the complete variable domain is EAGVAQSPRYKIIEKRQSVAFWCNPISGHATLYWYQQILGQGPKLLIQFQNNGVVDDSQLPKDRFSAERLKGVDSTLKIQPAKLEDSAVYLCASSLDSGNYGYTFGSGTRLTVV.